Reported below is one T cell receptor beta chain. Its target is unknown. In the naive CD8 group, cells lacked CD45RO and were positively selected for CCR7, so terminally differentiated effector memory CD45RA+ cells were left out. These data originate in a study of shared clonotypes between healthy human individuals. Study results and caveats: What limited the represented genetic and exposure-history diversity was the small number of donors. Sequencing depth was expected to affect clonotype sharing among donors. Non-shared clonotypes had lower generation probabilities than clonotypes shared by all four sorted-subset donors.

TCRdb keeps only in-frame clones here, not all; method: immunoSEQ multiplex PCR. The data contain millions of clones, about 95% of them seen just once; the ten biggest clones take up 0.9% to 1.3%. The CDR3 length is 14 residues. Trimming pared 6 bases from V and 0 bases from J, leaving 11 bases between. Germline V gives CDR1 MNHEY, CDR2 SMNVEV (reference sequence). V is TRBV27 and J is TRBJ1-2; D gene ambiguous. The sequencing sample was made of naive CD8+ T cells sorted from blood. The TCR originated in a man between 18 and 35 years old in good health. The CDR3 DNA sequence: TGTGCCAGCAGCACTAATCAAGCTAACTATGGCTACACCTTC. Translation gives CASSTNQANYGYTF.